This TCR beta chain was recorded in a study of response to subunit inactivated influenza vaccine. Overall study findings and caveats: T cells newly recruited by each seasonal influenza vaccination are few, the authors suggested.

This clonotype was recorded a few times. What it binds is not known. Deletions cut 0 bases from V and 13 bases from J, with 5 bases between. Germline V gives CDR1 MNHEY, CDR2 SMNVEV (reference sequence). This CDR3 is built from 10 residues. One entry per CDR3 protein results from TCRdb running MiXCR on the RT-PCR reads. The sample consists of about 800,000 distinct CDR3 sequences, roughly 20% of them appearing once. This chain joins TRBV27 and TRBJ2-3, with unresolved D. The specimen comprised PBMCs from blood, sampled 4 to 6 days after vaccination. The sequence derives from a man aged 45 to 65 who received an inactivated influenza vaccine. CDR3 amino acids: CASSLSRKYF. CDR3 nucleotide sequence: TGTGCCAGCAGTTTATCGCGGAAGTATTTT.